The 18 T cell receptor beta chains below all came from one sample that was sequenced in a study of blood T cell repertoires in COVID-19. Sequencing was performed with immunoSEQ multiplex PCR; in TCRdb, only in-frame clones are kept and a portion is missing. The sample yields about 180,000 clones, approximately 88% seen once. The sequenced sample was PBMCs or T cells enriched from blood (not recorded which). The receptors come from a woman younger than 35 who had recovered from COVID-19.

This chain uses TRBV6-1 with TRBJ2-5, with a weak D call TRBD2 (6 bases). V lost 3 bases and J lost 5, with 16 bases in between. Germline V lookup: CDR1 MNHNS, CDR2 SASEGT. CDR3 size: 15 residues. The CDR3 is CASSERGSREETQYF. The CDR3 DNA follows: TGTGCCAGCAGTGAGCGGGGCTCGAGGGAGGAGACCCAGTACTTC.

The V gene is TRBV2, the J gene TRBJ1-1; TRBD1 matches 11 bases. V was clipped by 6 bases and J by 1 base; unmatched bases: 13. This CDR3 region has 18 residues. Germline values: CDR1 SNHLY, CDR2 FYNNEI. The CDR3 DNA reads TGTGCCAGCAGAGTAACACGGGACAGGGGGATGCGGAACACTGAAGCTTTCTTT. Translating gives CASRVTRDRGMRNTEAFF.

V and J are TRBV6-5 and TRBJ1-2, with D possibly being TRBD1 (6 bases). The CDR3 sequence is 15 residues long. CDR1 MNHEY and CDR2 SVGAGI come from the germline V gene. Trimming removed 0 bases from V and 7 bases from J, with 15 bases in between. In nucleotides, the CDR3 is TGTGCCAGCAGTTACTCGGGCAGGGGTATAGTTGGCTACACCTTC. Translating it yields CASSYSGRGIVGYTF.

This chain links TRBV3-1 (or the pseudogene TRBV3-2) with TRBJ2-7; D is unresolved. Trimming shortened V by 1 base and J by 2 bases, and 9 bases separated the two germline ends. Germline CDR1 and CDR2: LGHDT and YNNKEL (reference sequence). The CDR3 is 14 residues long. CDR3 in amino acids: CASSQVRNTYEQYF. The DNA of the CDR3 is TGTGCCAGCAGCCAAGTGCGGAATACCTACGAGCAGTACTTC.

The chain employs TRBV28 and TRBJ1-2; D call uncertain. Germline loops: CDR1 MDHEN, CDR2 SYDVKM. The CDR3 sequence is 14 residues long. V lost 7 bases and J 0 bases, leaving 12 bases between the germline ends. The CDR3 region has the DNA TGTGCCAGCATAGCGGCCCTCTCTAACTATGGCTACACCTTC. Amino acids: CASIAALSNYGYTF.

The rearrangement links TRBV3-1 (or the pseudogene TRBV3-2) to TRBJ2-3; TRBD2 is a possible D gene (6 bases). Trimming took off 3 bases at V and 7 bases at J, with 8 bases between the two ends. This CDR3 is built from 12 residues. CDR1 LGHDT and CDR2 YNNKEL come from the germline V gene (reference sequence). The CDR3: CASSQGGYTQYF. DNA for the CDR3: TGTGCCAGCAGCCAGGGAGGTTATACGCAGTATTTT.

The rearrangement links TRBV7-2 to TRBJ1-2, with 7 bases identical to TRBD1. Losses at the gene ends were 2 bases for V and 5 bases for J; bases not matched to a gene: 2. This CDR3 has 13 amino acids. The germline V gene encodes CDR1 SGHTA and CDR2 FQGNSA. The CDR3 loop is CASSLQGEYGYTF. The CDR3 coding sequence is TGTGCCAGCAGCTTACAGGGGGAATATGGCTACACCTTC.

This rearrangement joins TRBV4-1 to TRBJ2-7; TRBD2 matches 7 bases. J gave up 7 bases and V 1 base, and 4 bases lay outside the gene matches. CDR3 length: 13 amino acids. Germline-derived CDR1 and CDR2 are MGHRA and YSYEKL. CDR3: CASSQAEAGEQYF. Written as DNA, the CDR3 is TGCGCCAGCAGCCAAGCAGAAGCGGGAGAGCAGTACTTC.

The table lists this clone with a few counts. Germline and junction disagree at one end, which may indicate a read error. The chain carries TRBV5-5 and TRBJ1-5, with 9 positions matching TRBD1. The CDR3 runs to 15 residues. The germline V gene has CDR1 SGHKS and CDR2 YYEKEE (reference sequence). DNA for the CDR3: TGTGCCAGCAGCGCCCTTGGACAGGGGAATCAGGCCCAGCATTTT. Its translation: CASSALGQGNQAQHF.

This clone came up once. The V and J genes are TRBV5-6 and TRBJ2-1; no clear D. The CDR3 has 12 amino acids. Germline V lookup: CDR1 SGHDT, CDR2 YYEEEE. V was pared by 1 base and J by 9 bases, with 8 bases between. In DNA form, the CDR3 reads TGTGCCAGCAGCTTGTATAGATTTGAGCAGTTCTTC. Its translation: CASSLYRFEQFF.

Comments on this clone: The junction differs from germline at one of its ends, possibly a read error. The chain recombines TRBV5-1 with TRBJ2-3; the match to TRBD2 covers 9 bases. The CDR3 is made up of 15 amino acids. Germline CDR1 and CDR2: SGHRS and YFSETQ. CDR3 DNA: TGCGCCAGCAGCTTGGAGAGCGGGAGGACAGATACGCAATATTTT. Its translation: CASSLESGRTDTQYF.

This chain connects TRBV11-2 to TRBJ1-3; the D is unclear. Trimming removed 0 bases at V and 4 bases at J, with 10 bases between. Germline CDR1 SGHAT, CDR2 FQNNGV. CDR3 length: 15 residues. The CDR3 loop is CASSLDLARGNTIYF. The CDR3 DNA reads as TGTGCCAGCAGCTTAGATCTAGCCAGGGGAAACACCATATATTTT.

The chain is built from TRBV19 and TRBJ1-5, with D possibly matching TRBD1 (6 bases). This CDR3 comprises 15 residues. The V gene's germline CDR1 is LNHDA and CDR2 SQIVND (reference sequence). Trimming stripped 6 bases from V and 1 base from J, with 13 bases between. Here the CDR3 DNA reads TGTGCCAGTAGCCGAAACAGGGAGAGCAATCAGCCCCAGCATTTT. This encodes CASSRNRESNQPQHF.

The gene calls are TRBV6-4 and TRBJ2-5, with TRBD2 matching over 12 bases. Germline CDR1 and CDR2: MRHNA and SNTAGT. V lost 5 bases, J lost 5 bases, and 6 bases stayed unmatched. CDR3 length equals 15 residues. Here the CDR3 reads CASSPSGGAVETQYF. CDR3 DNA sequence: TGTGCCAGCAGTCCTAGCGGGGGGGCCGTTGAGACCCAGTACTTC.

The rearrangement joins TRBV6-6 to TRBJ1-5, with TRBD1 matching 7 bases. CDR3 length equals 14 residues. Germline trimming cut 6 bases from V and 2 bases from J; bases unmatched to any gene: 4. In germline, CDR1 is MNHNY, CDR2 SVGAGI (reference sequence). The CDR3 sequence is CASRETGGNQPQHF. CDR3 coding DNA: TGTGCCAGCAGGGAAACAGGGGGCAATCAGCCCCAGCATTTT.

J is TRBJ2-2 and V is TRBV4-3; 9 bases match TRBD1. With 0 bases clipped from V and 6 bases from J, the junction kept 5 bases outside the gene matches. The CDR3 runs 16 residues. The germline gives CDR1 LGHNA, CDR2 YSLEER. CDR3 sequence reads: CASSQDLGQGAGELFF. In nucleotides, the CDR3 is TGCGCCAGCAGCCAAGATTTGGGACAGGGAGCCGGGGAGCTGTTTTTT.

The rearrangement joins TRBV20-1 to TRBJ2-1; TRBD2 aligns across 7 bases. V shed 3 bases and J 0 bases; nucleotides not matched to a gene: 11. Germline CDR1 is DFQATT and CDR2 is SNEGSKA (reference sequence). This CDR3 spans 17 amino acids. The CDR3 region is CSASNPTSLSSYNEQFF. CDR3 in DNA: TGCAGTGCTAGTAATCCGACTAGCTTAAGCTCCTACAATGAGCAGTTCTTC.

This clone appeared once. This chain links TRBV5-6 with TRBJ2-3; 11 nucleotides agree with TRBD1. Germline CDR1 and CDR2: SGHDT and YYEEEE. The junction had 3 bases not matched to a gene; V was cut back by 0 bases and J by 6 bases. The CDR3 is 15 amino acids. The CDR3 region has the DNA TGTGCCAGCAGCTTGGGGACAGGGGGCGAGGATACGCAGTATTTT. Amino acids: CASSLGTGGEDTQYF.